The 26 T cell receptor beta chains given below trace back to one sample, sequenced in a study of metastatic and nonmetastatic thyroid tumors. Thyroid surgery had not been preceded by any treatment in any patient. From the PCR reads, TCRdb re-called clones with MiXCR. The sample yields under 20,000 clones, approximately 25% seen once. Sequencing was done on a sample of tumor tissue. The source of these receptors is a female donor with papillary thyroid cancer or a benign thyroid nodule (not recorded which). Some clones in this sample may be carry-over from other donors' samples.

This sequence joins TRBV5-5 and TRBJ1-6, with TRBD1 matching 8 bases. Germline V lookup: CDR1 SGHKS, CDR2 YYEKEE (reference sequence). V dropped 3 bases and J dropped 10; count of bases not matched to a gene: 12. CDR3 length: 16 residues. CDR3 nucleotides: TGTGCCAGCAGCTCGGGGACAGGTGCCAGGATGTCACCCCTCCACTTT. It encodes CASSSGTGARMSPLHF.

This clone came up many times. This sequence joins TRBV6-1 and TRBJ1-2; no definite D call. The CDR3 has 11 residues. Per the germline V gene, CDR1 is MNHNS and CDR2 is SASEGT. V shed 7 bases and J shed 5 bases, with 8 bases lying between them. In nucleotides, the CDR3 is TGTGCCAGCATTGGCCCATATGGCTACACCTTC. Translating it yields CASIGPYGYTF.

This chain uses TRBV20-1 with TRBJ2-1, with 7 bases that match TRBD2. The germline V gene has CDR1 DFQATT and CDR2 SNEGSKA (reference sequence). Trimming at V came to 7 bases and at J to 9 bases, leaving 12 bases not matched to a gene. This CDR3 is 13 amino acids long. Here the CDR3 DNA reads TGCAGTGTTCCGGGACTATCTGGCTTTGAGCAGTTCTTC. It encodes CSVPGLSGFEQFF.

This clone is medium-sized by share. The genes are TRBV12-3 or TRBV12-4 and TRBJ1-2; 9 bases map to TRBD1. CDR3 length equals 14 residues. Trimming removed 6 bases from V and 7 bases from J; junction bases left unmatched: 9. The CDR3 DNA is TGTGCCAGCAGACGCTCCGGACAGGGGTTTGGCTACACCTTC. This sequence encodes CASRRSGQGFGYTF.

The sample holds many counts of this clone. V is TRBV6-1 and J is TRBJ2-1; TRBD1 might be the D (5 bases). Germline V CDR1 and CDR2: MNHNS, SASEGT. The CDR3 covers 15 residues. The V end was cut by 6 bases, the J end by 1 base, with 13 bases between. CDR3 amino acids: CASSRQFGSYNEQFF. In DNA form, the CDR3 reads TGTGCCAGCAGCCGACAGTTCGGGTCCTACAATGAGCAGTTCTTC.

In its sample, this clone was seen many times. The chain has TRBV4-2 and TRBJ1-6; D uncertain. The CDR3 has 13 amino acids. Trimming shortened V by 1 base and J by 7 bases, and 5 bases separated the two germline ends. Germline V gene lookup returns CDR1 LGHNA and CDR2 YNFKEQ. CDR3 coding DNA: TGTGCCAGCAGCCAAGTGAACAATTCACCCCTCCACTTT. Its translation: CASSQVNNSPLHF.

A word on this clone: One junction end disagrees with the germline gene, perhaps due to a read error. The gene calls are TRBV20-1 and TRBJ2-7; D unresolved. In germline, CDR1 is DFQATT, CDR2 SNEGSKA (reference sequence). The CDR3 has 13 residues. The CDR3 here is CGASKAAAYEQYF. CDR3 DNA sequence: TGCGGTGCTAGTAAGGCCGCTGCCTACGAGCAGTACTTC.

This clone has only a few counts. Possible read error: a much larger clone is one base away. The gene calls are TRBV6-1 and TRBJ2-7; maybe TRBD2 (6 bases). Trimming removed 7 bases from V and 0 bases from J, with 13 bases in between. The CDR3 covers 14 residues. Germline V lookup: CDR1 MNHNS, CDR2 SASEGT. The CDR3 region has the DNA TGTGCCAGCACTAGCGATTTGAGCTCCTACGAGCAGTACTTC. Encoded protein: CASTSDLSSYEQYF.

As concerns this clone: Because it lacks the conserved phenylalanine or tryptophan at the end, this CDR3 is likely a read error. Other DNA sequences within the sample encode an identical CDR3. This rearrangement joins TRBV6-1 to TRBJ2-7; 7 bases fit TRBD1. This CDR3 region has 13 residues. V lost 9 bases to trimming and J lost 1 base; unmatched junction nucleotides: 6. Germline V gives CDR1 MNHNS, CDR2 SASEGT. Written as DNA, the CDR3 is TGTGCCAGTCGACAGGGTGGGTCCTACGAGCAGTACCTC. It is translated as CASRQGGSYEQYL.

The V gene is TRBV3-1, the J gene TRBJ1-6; a weak D match, TRBD1 (5 bases). There are 14 residues in the CDR3. The germline gives CDR1 LGHDT, CDR2 YNNKEL (reference sequence). Trimming removed 0 bases from V and 9 bases from J, with 9 bases in between. The CDR3 DNA reads as TGTGCCAGCAGCCAAGAATCCGGGACTTCACCCCTCCACTTT. This encodes CASSQESGTSPLHF.

Worth noting for this clone: At one end, the junction sequence differs from germline, possibly due to a read error. V is TRBV7-6 and J is TRBJ2-3; 10 positions agree with TRBD2. Per germline, CDR1 SGHVS and CDR2 FNYEAQ. This CDR3 contains 17 residues. The CDR3 spells CASSAIGLAERTYTQYF. In DNA, the CDR3 is TGTGCCAGCAGCGCCATTGGACTAGCGGAACGCACATATACGCAGTATTTT.

This clone was seen repeatedly, ten times or more. The V and J genes are TRBV11-3 and TRBJ2-5, with 9 bases matching TRBD1. The V gene end was trimmed by 5 bases and the J gene end by 2 bases; junction bases not matched to a gene: 3. The CDR3 has 14 amino acids. Germline V gene sequence: CDR1 SGHNT, CDR2 YENEEA. The CDR3 protein is CASSTGTGQETQYF. Written as DNA, the CDR3 is TGTGCCAGCAGCACCGGGACAGGGCAAGAGACCCAGTACTTC. The full variable domain, with the rest looked up from reference TRBV11-3 and TRBJ2-5, is EAGVVQSPRYKIIEKKQPVAFWCNPISGHNTLYWYLQNLGQGPELLIRYENEEAVDDSQLPKDRFSAERLKGVDSTLKIQPAELGDSAVYLCASSTGTGQETQYFGPGTRLLVL.

The V gene is TRBV7-2, the J gene TRBJ2-7, with TRBD2 matching 12 bases. The trim removed 4 bases at V and 7 bases at J, leaving 8 bases unmatched. The V gene's germline CDR1 is SGHTA and CDR2 FQGNSA. This CDR3 contains 15 residues. The CDR3 DNA reads TGTGCCAGCAGCTCTCAACCGACTAGCGGGAGTGAGCAGTACTTC. Protein: CASSSQPTSGSEQYF.

This clone has ten or more counts. The chain links TRBV5-1 to TRBJ2-7; weak D call: TRBD1 (6 bases). Trimming left V 1 base short and J 0 bases short, with 11 bases between. The germline CDR1 and CDR2 sequences are SGHRS and YFSETQ. CDR3 length equals 15 residues. The DNA for the CDR3 is TGCGCCAGCAGCTTGAGACAGGATTGCTCCTACGAGCAGTACTTC. Its translation: CASSLRQDCSYEQYF.

This clone was observed many times. CDR3 in amino acids: CSAREYGSRTGELFF. For the CDR3, the DNA is TGCAGTGCTAGAGAGTACGGGAGTAGGACCGGGGAGCTGTTTTTT. This chain links TRBV20-1 with TRBJ2-2; tentatively, D is TRBD2 (6 bases). The V end lost 0 bases, the J end lost 5 bases, and 13 bases lay between the germline ends. This CDR3 spans 15 amino acids. CDR1 and CDR2 (germline): DFQATT, SNEGSKA (reference sequence).

In this sample, this clone turned up many times. J is TRBJ2-5 and V is TRBV18; the D is unclear. This CDR3 region has 13 residues. The V gene's germline CDR1 is KGHSH and CDR2 LQKENI. The V gene lost 3 bases and the J gene lost 5 bases, with 10 bases spanning the gap. This chain's CDR3 is CASSPDRRETQYF. In DNA form, the CDR3 reads TGTGCCAGCTCACCGGACCGCCGGGAGACCCAGTACTTC.

By proportion, this clone is medium-sized (0.01 to 0.1%). The rearrangement links TRBV11-2 to TRBJ1-1; D is unclear. CDR3 length: 14 amino acids. Looked up from germline, CDR1 is SGHAT and CDR2 is FQNNGV. V was pared by 3 bases and J by 0 bases, with 8 bases between. The CDR3 region has the DNA TGTGCCAGCAGCTTCTCCCTTATGAACACTGAAGCTTTCTTT. This codes for CASSFSLMNTEAFF. The full variable domain, completed using reference TRBV11-2 and TRBJ1-1, is EAGVAQSPRYKIIEKRQSVAFWCNPISGHATLYWYQQILGQGPKLLIQFQNNGVVDDSQLPKDRFSAERLKGVDSTLKIQPAKLEDSAVYLCASSFSLMNTEAFFGQGTRLTVV.

The table lists this clone with many counts. This sequence joins TRBV3-1 and TRBJ1-4; D ambiguous. Germline V gives CDR1 LGHDT, CDR2 YNNKEL (reference sequence). Trimming took off 1 base at V and 7 bases at J, with 10 bases between the two ends. CDR3 length: 14 amino acids. In DNA, the CDR3 is TGTGCCAGCAGCCAAGGGTCGGCGGGTGAAAAACTGTTTTTT. Protein product: CASSQGSAGEKLFF. The whole variable domain, filled in from reference TRBV3-1 and TRBJ1-4, reads DTAVSQTPKYLVTQMGNDKSIKCEQNLGHDTMYWYKQDSKKFLKIMFSYNNKELIINETVPNRFSPKSPDKAHLNLHINSLELGDSAVYFCASSQGSAGEKLFFGSGTQLSVL.

In this sample, this clone turned up once. Since the CDR3 does not end with the conserved phenylalanine or tryptophan, this likely comes from a read error. The CDR3 region has the DNA TGTGCCAGTAGTATAGGGACAGGTATCTTCTATGGCTACACCCTC. Its protein is CASSIGTGIFYGYTL. The rearrangement links TRBV19 to TRBJ1-2; 7 bases map to TRBD1. The V and J ends lost 1 base and 4 bases, in that order; junction bases with no gene match: 6. Germline V lookup: CDR1 LNHDA, CDR2 SQIVND (reference sequence). There are 15 residues in the CDR3.

This clone counts as medium-sized. V is TRBV19 and J is TRBJ2-3, with 13 bases that match TRBD2. V shed 3 bases, J shed 4 bases, and the junction held 4 bases outside the gene matches. The CDR3 runs 16 residues. CDR1 is LNHDA, CDR2 SQIVND, per germline (reference sequence). CDR3 coding DNA: TGTGCCAGTAGTATCCGACTAGCGGGGGGACCAGATACGCAGTATTTT. Translated: CASSIRLAGGPDTQYF. Full variable domain (missing parts from reference TRBV19 and TRBJ2-3): DGGITQSPKYLFRKEGQNVTLSCEQNLNHDAMYWYRQDPGQGLRLIYYSQIVNDFQKGDIAEGYSVSREKKESFPLTVTSAQKNPTAFYLCASSIRLAGGPDTQYFGPGTRLTVL.

This clone was counted ten times or more. The chain is built from TRBV14 and TRBJ2-7, with D unclear. CDR1 SGHDN and CDR2 FVKESK come from the germline V gene. Trimming took 5 bases from V and 2 from J, leaving 16 bases between them. CDR3 size: 15 residues. CDR3 sequence: CASSKVAGDPYEQYF. The CDR3, as DNA: TGTGCCAGCAGCAAAGTAGCAGGAGACCCCTACGAGCAGTACTTC.

This clone rates as medium-sized. This chain joins TRBV5-1 and TRBJ2-7; D not certain. Trimming took off 0 bases at V and 1 base at J, with 23 bases between the two ends. The CDR3 is 19 residues long. Looked up from germline, CDR1 is SGHRS and CDR2 is YFSETQ. Written as DNA, the CDR3 is TGCGCCAGCAGCTTGGGGGCTTATGGAGATATACGTTTTTCCTACGAGCAGTACTTC. Protein product: CASSLGAYGDIRFSYEQYF.

This clone was found many times. This rearrangement joins TRBV11-2 to TRBJ2-5; tentatively, D is TRBD2 (5 bases). V lost 3 bases, J lost 5 bases, and 19 bases lay in between. In germline, CDR1 is SGHAT, CDR2 FQNNGV. CDR3 length equals 16 residues. CDR3 DNA: TGTGCCAGCAGCTTTAATCGGGCGGGTATCGGGGAGACCCAGTACTTC. It yields the protein CASSFNRAGIGETQYF.

A single count supports this clone. The chain is built from TRBV18 and TRBJ2-1; 8 nucleotides match TRBD1. The junction had 4 bases not matched to a gene; V was cut back by 1 base and J by 8 bases. Germline lookup yields CDR1 KGHSH and CDR2 LQKENI. This CDR3 has 14 residues. The CDR3 DNA is TGTGCCAGCTCACCACGTGGACAGGGACATGAGCAGTTCTTC. Encoded protein: CASSPRGQGHEQFF. Combining the CDR3 with reference TRBV18 and TRBJ2-1 gives the whole variable domain NAGVMQNPRHLVRRRGQEARLRCSPMKGHSHVYWYRQLPEEGLKFMVYLQKENIIDESGMPKERFSAEFPKEGPSILRIQQVVRGDSAAYFCASSPRGQGHEQFFGPGTRLTVL.

This clone showed up just a few times. The rearrangement links TRBV6-1 to TRBJ1-6; TRBD1 might be the D (5 bases). The CDR3 is 14 amino acids. In germline, CDR1 is MNHNS, CDR2 SASEGT. V lost 4 bases to trimming and J lost 2 bases, with 6 bases between them. CDR3 sequence (DNA): TGTGCCAGCAGTGCGGGGCCCTATAATTCACCCCTCCACTTT. Amino acid sequence: CASSAGPYNSPLHF.

At least ten counts were recorded for this clone. This rearrangement joins TRBV12-3 or TRBV12-4 to TRBJ2-1; D is undetermined. The CDR3 contains 14 residues. Trimming removed 8 bases at V and 4 bases at J, with 15 bases between. CDR3 sequence (DNA): TGTGCCAGCGGTCCGGGCGCCCCGTACAATGAGCAGTTCTTC. Translating it yields CASGPGAPYNEQFF.